The subject of this entry is one TCR beta chain. Its specificity is not known. This CDR3 is 13 amino acids long. Germline V gene sequence: CDR1 MNHNY, CDR2 SVGAGI (reference sequence). V shed 2 bases and J shed 4 bases, with 9 bases lying between them. The sample belongs to a study of cytotoxic CD8 clonotypes in ibrutinib-treated CLL. Across the whole study: Samples averaged roughly 260,000 productive templates and 90,000 to 95,000 productive rearrangements.

Frozen-stored PBMCs produced approximately 2 micrograms of genomic DNA for TCR beta libraries. Study results and caveats: Sustained-remission and progressing patients were not sampled at matched times.

Generated by immunoSEQ multiplex PCR, the TCRdb table keeps only in-frame clones and is missing some. The profile shows some 81,000 clones, 79% of them singletons. The origin of this receptor is a human donor with chronic lymphocytic leukemia. Source: PBMCs, taken after 12 months of ibrutinib treatment. The V and J genes are TRBV6-6 and TRBJ2-7; the D call may be TRBD1 or TRBD2 (6 bases each). The CDR3 DNA follows: TGTGCCAGCAGTTACCGAGGGGGGTACGAGCAGTACTTC. Its translation: CASSYRGGYEQYF.